One and the same sample provided the 19 T cell receptor beta chains below, sequenced in a study of T cells in Graves' hyperthyroidism and ophthalmopathy. TCR beta CDR3 region amplification was performed from RNA transcripts. When the TCR CDR3 underwent first-round RT-PCR, the HTBI primer set was used. MiXCR, run by TCRdb on the multiplex PCR reads, gives a single entry per CDR3 protein. The sample contains roughly 350,000 distinct CDR3 sequences, approximately 15% of which appear only once. Input material: blood. The source is a young woman with Graves' hyperthyroidism.

The chain recombines TRBV5-1 with TRBJ1-1; D is possibly TRBD1 (6 bases). This CDR3 has 14 residues. The germline gives CDR1 SGHRS, CDR2 YFSETQ. V was pared by 4 bases and J by 1 base, with 11 bases between. DNA for the CDR3: TGCGCCAGCAGCGTGACGGACAGGAACACTGAAGCTTTCTTT. Its translation: CASSVTDRNTEAFF.

This clonotype appeared many times. The rearrangement uses TRBV7-6 and TRBJ1-1, with D uncertain. Germline CDR1 reads SGHVS; CDR2 reads FNYEAQ. The CDR3 totals 13 residues. Trimming took off 0 bases at V and 10 bases at J, with 12 bases between the two ends. The CDR3: CASSLALGVGAFF. Here the CDR3 DNA reads TGTGCCAGCAGCTTAGCCTTAGGCGTTGGAGCTTTCTTT.

This clonotype was recorded at least ten times. This chain uses TRBV6-1 with TRBJ2-3, with D tentatively TRBD1 (6 bases). The CDR3 sequence is 17 residues long. Trimming removed 7 bases at V and 1 base at J, with 21 bases between. Germline V gives CDR1 MNHNS, CDR2 SASEGT. The DNA of the CDR3 is TGTGCCAGCACTCTCCGGGACATCTTTCGGGGCACAGATACGCAGTATTTT. Protein sequence: CASTLRDIFRGTDTQYF.

This clonotype occurred a few times. This chain links TRBV7-9 with TRBJ2-2; a weak D match, TRBD2 (5 bases). Germline assignment: CDR1 SEHNR and CDR2 FQNEAQ (reference sequence). CDR3 size: 16 residues. The germline V and J ends were trimmed by 3 bases and 5 bases, with 16 bases remaining between them. The CDR3 DNA sequence: TGTGCCAGCAGCTTTAGTCAAACGGGAACAACCGGGGAGCTGTTTTTT. Translated: CASSFSQTGTTGELFF.

This chain joins TRBV30 and TRBJ2-1; the D call may be TRBD1 or TRBD2 (5 bases each). Trimming removed 4 bases at V and 8 bases at J, with 15 bases between. Looked up from germline, CDR1 is GTSNPN and CDR2 is SVGIG (reference sequence). The CDR3 spans 13 residues. The DNA for the CDR3 is TGTGCCTGGACTGGGACCTCTCCGCATGAGCAGTTCTTC. Amino acids: CAWTGTSPHEQFF.

This clonotype was detected many times. This chain connects TRBV7-8 to TRBJ2-3; no firm D call. The CDR3 is 14 amino acids. The germline gives CDR1 SGHVS, CDR2 FQNEAQ. Trimming pared 5 bases from V and 10 bases from J, leaving 19 bases between. The CDR3 spells CASSPPSMIDSQYF. In DNA form, the CDR3 reads TGTGCCAGCAGCCCACCGTCGATGATTGATTCGCAGTATTTT. Complete variable domain (other parts from reference TRBV7-8 and TRBJ2-3): GAGVSQSPRYKVAKRGQDVALRCDPISGHVSLFWYQQALGQGPEFLTYFQNEAQLDKSGLPSDRFFAERPEGSVSTLKIQRTQQEDSAVYLCASSPPSMIDSQYFGPGTRLTVL.

This clonotype was counted many times. The V gene is TRBV27, the J gene TRBJ2-3; D gene unclear. This CDR3 contains 18 residues. The ends were cut back, 3 bases at V and 6 bases at J, with 25 bases in the middle. Germline V gene sequence: CDR1 MNHEY, CDR2 SMNVEV (reference sequence). The CDR3 spells CASSFFSNAGVMWDTQYF. The CDR3 DNA reads TGTGCCAGCAGTTTTTTTTCCAACGCAGGCGTGATGTGGGATACGCAGTATTTT.

This clonotype was found many times. This chain uses TRBV29-1 with TRBJ2-1; D ambiguous. The CDR3 length is 12 residues. Germline values: CDR1 SQVTM, CDR2 ANQGSEA. The V gene lost 7 bases and the J gene lost 10 bases, with 17 bases spanning the gap. CDR3 DNA sequence: TGCAGCGCACAGAAACAAGGGTACGAGCAGTTCTTC. This translates into CSAQKQGYEQFF.

This clonotype occurred many times. The chain combines TRBV2 with TRBJ2-7, with 7 bases that match TRBD2. The germline V gene encodes CDR1 SNHLY and CDR2 FYNNEI. The ends lost 6 bases at V and 0 bases at J; junction bases unmatched: 5. The CDR3 consists of 14 residues. DNA for the CDR3: TGTGCCAGCAGGGCGGGGGATATCTCCTACGAGCAGTACTTC. Translating gives CASRAGDISYEQYF.

This clonotype was seen more than once but under ten times. Since a much larger clone is just one base distant, this may be a read error. The chain joins TRBV12-3 or TRBV12-4 to TRBJ2-1; D tentatively fits TRBD1 or TRBD2 (6 bases each). The CDR3 covers 14 residues. CDR3 region: CAGSLERRGEEQFF. CDR3 nucleotides: TGTGCCGGCAGTCTGGAGCGGAGGGGGGAGGAGCAGTTCTTC.

The table lists this clonotype with a few counts. This chain links TRBV4-2 with TRBJ1-1; 7 positions agree with TRBD1. The CDR3 extends over 15 amino acids. CDR1 is LGHNA and CDR2 is YNFKEQ in the germline V gene. V dropped 3 bases and J dropped 5; count of bases not matched to a gene: 9. The CDR3 DNA reads TGTGCCAGCAGCCACGAAATTACAGGGGAAACTGAAGCTTTCTTT. This codes for CASSHEITGETEAFF.

There are many counts of this clonotype. The V and J genes are TRBV6-1 and TRBJ2-7; a weak D match, TRBD2 (6 bases). CDR1 and CDR2 (germline): MNHNS, SASEGT. This CDR3 is 13 amino acids long. Deletions cut 8 bases from V and 3 bases from J, with 14 bases between. The CDR3: CASGRDLNYEQYF. Here the CDR3 DNA reads TGTGCCAGCGGGCGGGACTTAAACTACGAGCAGTACTTC.

This clonotype was recorded a few times. The chain recombines TRBV18 with TRBJ1-5, with 9 bases that match TRBD1. This CDR3 region has 15 residues. Looked up from germline, CDR1 is KGHSH and CDR2 is LQKENI. V lost 2 bases, J lost 4 bases, and 3 bases stayed unmatched. CDR3 DNA: TGTGCCAGCTCACCAACCGGGACAGGGAATCAGCCCCAGCATTTT. Translated, it gives CASSPTGTGNQPQHF.

This clonotype was counted many times. The genes are TRBV29-1 and TRBJ1-1; 7 bases align to TRBD1. The V gene's germline CDR1 is SQVTM and CDR2 ANQGSEA. V was pared by 5 bases and J by 2 bases, with 2 bases of the junction left unmatched. The CDR3 totals 12 residues. CDR3 DNA: TGCAGCGTTCGGACAGGAAACACTGAAGCTTTCTTT. Amino acids: CSVRTGNTEAFF.

This clonotype has just a few counts. The CDR3 nucleotides read TGTGCCAGCAGCTCCTCGACAGGGATGGACCAGCCCCAGCATTTT. Its translation: CASSSSTGMDQPQHF. V is TRBV7-9 and J is TRBJ1-5; 7 nucleotides align to TRBD1. Per germline, CDR1 SEHNR and CDR2 FQNEAQ (reference sequence). CDR3 length equals 15 residues. V lost 4 bases and J lost 7; bases outside the gene matches: 10.

This clonotype has at least ten counts. The V call is TRBV6-1, the J call TRBJ1-2; 7 bases match TRBD1. Losses at the gene ends were 4 bases for V and 5 bases for J; bases not matched to a gene: 13. Germline assignment: CDR1 MNHNS and CDR2 SASEGT. This CDR3 comprises 16 residues. CDR3: CASSAATGRGGYGYTF. DNA of the CDR3: TGTGCCAGCAGTGCTGCGACAGGGAGAGGGGGGTATGGCTACACCTTC.

There are a few counts of this clonotype. The chain joins TRBV19 to TRBJ1-1; 7 bases align to TRBD1. CDR1 and CDR2 (germline): LNHDA, SQIVND (reference sequence). V trimming: 8 bases; J trimming: 4 bases; junction bases outside the gene matches: 10. The CDR3 consists of 14 residues. Written as DNA, the CDR3 is TGTGCCAGTTCCAAACAGGGGACACGCACTGAAGCTTTCTTT. Amino acids: CASSKQGTRTEAFF. The variable domain in full, completed from reference TRBV19 and TRBJ1-1, reads DGGITQSPKYLFRKEGQNVTLSCEQNLNHDAMYWYRQDPGQGLRLIYYSQIVNDFQKGDIAEGYSVSREKKESFPLTVTSAQKNPTAFYLCASSKQGTRTEAFFGQGTRLTVV.

This clonotype showed up many times. V gene TRBV28 combines with J gene TRBJ2-1, with 11 bases identical to TRBD2. Germline lookup yields CDR1 MDHEN and CDR2 SYDVKM. This CDR3 region has 16 residues. V lost 4 bases to trimming and J lost 3 bases; unmatched junction nucleotides: 5. CDR3 amino acids: CASSSTSGKVYNEQFF. The CDR3 region has the DNA TGTGCCAGCAGTTCGACTAGCGGGAAGGTCTACAATGAGCAGTTCTTC.

This clonotype appeared many times. The chain is built from TRBV20-1 and TRBJ1-5; D might be TRBD1 (6 bases). V was clipped by 0 bases and J by 1 base, with 16 bases between them. Per the germline V gene, CDR1 is DFQATT and CDR2 is SNEGSKA (reference sequence). CDR3 size: 17 residues. CDR3 nucleotides: TGCAGTGCTAGAGACCCGTTAGGGGGAATCAGCAATCAGCCCCAGCATTTT. Translation gives CSARDPLGGISNQPQHF.